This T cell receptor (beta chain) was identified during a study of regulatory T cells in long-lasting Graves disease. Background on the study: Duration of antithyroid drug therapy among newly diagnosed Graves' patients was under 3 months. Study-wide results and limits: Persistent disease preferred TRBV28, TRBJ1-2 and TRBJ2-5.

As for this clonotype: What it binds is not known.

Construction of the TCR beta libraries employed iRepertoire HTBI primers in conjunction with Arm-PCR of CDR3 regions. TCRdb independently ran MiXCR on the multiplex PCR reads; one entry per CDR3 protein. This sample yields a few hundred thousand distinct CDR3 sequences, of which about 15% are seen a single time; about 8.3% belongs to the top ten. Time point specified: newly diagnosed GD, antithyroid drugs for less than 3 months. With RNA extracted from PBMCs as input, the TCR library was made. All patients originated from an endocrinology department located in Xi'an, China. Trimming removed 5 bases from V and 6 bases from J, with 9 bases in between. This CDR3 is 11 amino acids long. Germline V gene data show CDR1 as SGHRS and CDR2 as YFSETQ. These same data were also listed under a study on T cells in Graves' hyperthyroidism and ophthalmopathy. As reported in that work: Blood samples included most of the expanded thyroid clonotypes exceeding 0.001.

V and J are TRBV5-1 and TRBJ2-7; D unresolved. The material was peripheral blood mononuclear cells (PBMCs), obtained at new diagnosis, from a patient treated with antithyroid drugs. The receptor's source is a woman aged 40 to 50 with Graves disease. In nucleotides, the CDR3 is TGCGCCAGCAGAGTAGGGATCGAGCAGTACTTC. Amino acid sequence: CASRVGIEQYF.